The present T cell receptor (beta chain) was sequenced within a study of T-cell memory formation after mild COVID-19. Study summary: Among the donors, TCR clusters were largely specific to each donor. Notes on the study in general: Pre-infection memory carried some responding clones, suggesting that cross-reactive memory joined. Contracting CD8+ clones were enriched in EMRA, CD4+ mainly in CM and EM.

On this clonotype itself: Its antigen is currently unknown.

5'RACE primed from the constant segment yielded TCR alpha and TCR beta cDNA libraries bearing sample barcodes and UMIs. TCRdb recomputed calls from the 5' RACE reads with MiXCR, one row per CDR3 protein. The table lists a few hundred thousand distinct CDR3 sequences, approximately 24% of them singletons, with roughly 8.7% in the top ten. The receptor was derived from an adult woman who had mild COVID-19 (a few samples of this study predate the infection). Cell type and time point are not known. The sample was PBMCs or a T cell subset sorted from them (not recorded which).

This CDR3 is CASSWDRANTEAFF. The CDR3 DNA is TGTGCCAGCAGTTGGGACAGGGCGAACACTGAAGCTTTCTTT. The gene calls are TRBV12-3 or TRBV12-4 and TRBJ1-1, with 9 positions matching TRBD1. J was trimmed by 1 base and V by 4 bases; bases with no gene match: 1. This CDR3 has 14 amino acids.